These T cell receptor beta chains were read from a single sample in a study of cytomegalovirus exposure and HLA in healthy donors. The repertoire was sequenced with immunoSEQ multiplex PCR; TCRdb's copy has only in-frame clones and lacks some. This table holds 200,000 to 250,000 clones. The specimen sequenced was PBMCs. The receptors were gathered from a woman in her 30s in good health and CMV-seropositive. The CDR3 runs from the conserved cysteine through the conserved F or W. A D gene is named only where the DNA matches it firmly.

J gene | D gene | V gene | CDR3 protein
TRBJ1-5 | NA | TRBV2 | CASQGEDNQPQHF
TRBJ2-1 | TRBD1 | TRBV6-4 | CASSDTGTGGFREQFF
TRBJ1-4 | NA | TRBV19 | CATMARGSNEKLFF
TRBJ1-2 | NA | TRBV29-1 | CSVDLIGDWELGYTF
TRBJ2-7 | NA | TRBV4-1 | CATQRRVFGGEQYF
TRBJ1-2 | NA | TRBV5-4 | CASSLALFVSGDYGYTF
TRBJ2-5 | NA | TRBV5-4 | CASSLEILETQYF
TRBJ2-1 | NA | TRBV19 | CAIGRGRGNEQFF
TRBJ1-3 | TRBD1 | TRBV2 | CASRTGGNTIYF
TRBJ1-6 | TRBD1 | TRBV2 | CASTVTGKNSPLHF
TRBJ2-7 | NA | TRBV2 | CASSVGGFSYEQYF
TRBJ2-5 | TRBD1 | TRBV28 | CASSRTGLETQYF
TRBJ2-6 | TRBD1 | TRBV10-3 | CAISEWGQGSGANVLTF
TRBJ2-1 | TRBD1 | TRBV18 | CASSPPLLQGARNEQFF
TRBJ2-7 | TRBD2 | TRBV11-2 | CASSSAGTTYEQYF
TRBJ1-5 | NA | TRBV9 | CASSVSGTSNQPQHF
TRBJ2-3 | NA | TRBV2 | CASSGYGVGTDTQYF
TRBJ2-2 | TRBD2 | TRBV7-2 | CASSSIAGVSGGELFF
TRBJ1-1 | NA | TRBV21-1 | CASSIRINRGTEAFF
TRBJ1-4 | NA | TRBV6-5 | CASRAEGRDEKLFF
TRBJ1-2 | TRBD1 | TRBV6-1 | CASSVTDRTYGYTF
TRBJ1-6 | TRBD1 | TRBV7-9 | CASSPQGDSPLHF
TRBJ1-1 | TRBD1 | TRBV6-1 | CARPGQGIGNTEAFF
TRBJ1-2 | NA | TRBV6-5 | CASSYQGGYTF
TRBJ2-6 | TRBD1 | TRBV19 | CASSRQGQRSGANVLTF
TRBJ1-2 | TRBD1 | TRBV27 | CASSPGQGGYGYTF
TRBJ2-7 | TRBD2 | TRBV27 | CASSPSATSGTHEQYF
TRBJ1-2 | NA | TRBV7-6 | CASSLDPQNIYGYTF
TRBJ1-1 | TRBD1 | TRBV2 | CASSDFIQGASEAFF
TRBJ1-2 | NA | TRBV7-9 | CASSLGQGNGYTF
TRBJ2-7 | TRBD2 | TRBV29-1 | CSVVMTSGSSYEQYF
TRBJ1-6 | NA | TRBV7-9 | CASSPDMWGNSPLHF
TRBJ2-1 | TRBD2 | TRBV19 | CASSIGGTSGRYEQFF
TRBJ2-5 | TRBD1 | TRBV30 | CAWSVGQAPSETQYF
TRBJ1-3 | NA | TRBV30 | CAWSVHQYTIYF
TRBJ2-1 | TRBD2 | TRBV4-3 | CASSQDRGGLAGRNEQFF
TRBJ2-1 | NA | TRBV6-5 | CASRPGLSSYNEQFF
TRBJ1-5 | TRBD1 | TRBV7-9 | CASSLAPAGQGANQPQHF
TRBJ1-3 | NA | TRBV5-1 | CASGQPSSGNTIYF
TRBJ2-7 | TRBD2 | TRBV4-3 | CASSQDMREANEESSYEQYF
TRBJ2-5 | TRBD2 | TRBV9 | CASSSRGGETQYF
TRBJ2-1 | TRBD2 | TRBV10-3 | CAISLSAGGPIEQFF
TRBJ1-6 | TRBD1 | TRBV11-2 | CASSRQGANSPLHF
TRBJ2-7 | NA | TRBV27 | CASSLAGSSYEQYF
TRBJ1-1 | TRBD1 | TRBV7-9 | CASTLQGGVNTEAFF
TRBJ2-7 | NA | TRBV18 | CASSPSLLPATEDYEQYF
NA | NA | TRBV20-1 | CSARAGYEQYF
TRBJ2-7 | TRBD1 | TRBV5-6 | CASSLISGGSYEQYF
TRBJ1-2 | NA | TRBV2 | CASSPPEGYGYTF
TRBJ1-5 | TRBD1 | TRBV15 | CATSREGRGWPQHF
TRBJ1-3 | NA | TRBV5-1 | CASSLDRNTIYF
TRBJ2-7 | TRBD1 | TRBV10-3 | CAISGRQGPYEQYF
TRBJ2-5 | TRBD1 | TRBV18 | CASSTGQGTETQYF
TRBJ2-1 | TRBD2 | TRBV7-2 | CASSRTSGNEQFF
NA | TRBD1 | TRBV5-1 | CASRYQGTGAYEQYF